This paragraph reports one T cell receptor (beta chain). What it binds is not known. Each replicate PCR on the sorted subsets used around 200 ng DNA (roughly 30,000 T cell genomes). Profiling relied on immunoSEQ multiplex PCR, and the TCRdb table lists in-frame clones only, not all of them. This table holds some 2,000,000 clones, 95% found once. These data are taken from a study of shared clonotypes between healthy human individuals. This CDR3 region has 13 residues. CDR1 is SGHDT, CDR2 YYEEEE, per germline. Trimming removed 0 bases from V and 8 bases from J, with 8 bases in between. Study-wide points: Rarefaction revealed incomplete sorted-subset sequencing despite large depth. What limited the represented genetic and exposure-history diversity was the small number of donors.

The chain combines TRBV5-6 with TRBJ1-4; no clear D gene. The sequencing input was naive CD4+ T cells sorted from blood. Described subset: CD45RA+ positively selected. The source is a man between 18 and 35 years old in good health. The CDR3 coding sequence is TGTGCCAGCAGCTTGGGGCTCGGAGAAAAACTGTTTTTT. Its protein product is CASSLGLGEKLFF.